This is a list of T cell receptor beta chains from one sample in a study of cytomegalovirus exposure and HLA in healthy donors. Data came from immunoSEQ multiplex PCR; TCRdb stores just in-frame clones and leaves some out. The table lists under 250,000 clones, around four fifths of them singletons. Input material: PBMCs. The receptors derive from a boy between 5 and 17 years old in good health and CMV-seronegative. Both conserved end residues are part of each CDR3. Each record gives: V gene, D gene, J gene, clone size, CDR3 DNA, CDR3 protein. D genes are given only for firm matches. Clone size is stated in some rows and not others, as once, few, many or a class when expanded.

V gene: TRBV5-5; D gene: TRBD1; J gene: TRBJ1-2; clone size: few; CDR3 DNA: TGTGCAAGCCCGCTGACAGGGACCTATGGCTACACCTTC; CDR3 protein: CASPLTGTYGYTF
V gene: TRBV27; D gene: TRBD1; J gene: TRBJ1-2; clone size: .; CDR3 DNA: TGTGCCAGCAGTTTCGGACAGGGCGGCTATGGCTACACCTTC; CDR3 protein: CASSFGQGGYGYTF
V gene: TRBV5-6; D gene: TRBD1; J gene: TRBJ1-2; clone size: .; CDR3 DNA: TGTGCCAGCAGCTTGGTGGGACCGGGACAGCGGAACTATGGCTACACCTTC; CDR3 protein: CASSLVGPGQRNYGYTF
V gene: TRBV30; D gene: TRBD2; J gene: TRBJ2-3; clone size: .; CDR3 DNA: TGTGCCTGGAGTGTAGCGGGATTGACCGATACGCAGTATTTT; CDR3 protein: CAWSVAGLTDTQYF
V gene: TRBV19; D gene: TRBD2; J gene: TRBJ2-3; clone size: .; CDR3 DNA: TGTGCCAGTAGTATCTTAGCGGGAACCCCGCCGGGCACAGATACGCAGTATTTT; CDR3 protein: CASSILAGTPPGTDTQYF
V gene: TRBV4-2; D gene: TRBD2; J gene: TRBJ2-1; clone size: .; CDR3 DNA: TGTGCCAGCAGCCAAGAATATCTAGCGGGGGGGTTATACAATGAGCAGTTCTTC; CDR3 protein: CASSQEYLAGGLYNEQFF
V gene: TRBV19; D gene: TRBD1; J gene: TRBJ1-2; clone size: .; CDR3 DNA: TGTGCCAGTAGTGGACGACAGGGGCTAACGGCTGGCTACACCTTC; CDR3 protein: CASSGRQGLTAGYTF
V gene: TRBV19; D gene: .; J gene: TRBJ2-7; clone size: .; CDR3 DNA: TGTGCCAGTAGTATAGGGCCGGCAGGTCAGACCTACGAGCAGTACTTC; CDR3 protein: CASSIGPAGQTYEQYF
V gene: TRBV19; D gene: .; J gene: TRBJ1-2; clone size: .; CDR3 DNA: TGTGCCAGTAGTCGCCCGAGGGAGGCCCCTTATGGCTACACCTTC; CDR3 protein: CASSRPREAPYGYTF
V gene: TRBV2; D gene: TRBD1; J gene: TRBJ1-4; clone size: .; CDR3 DNA: TGTGCCAGCGGAGACAGGGTTGAAAACGAAAAACTGTTTTTT; CDR3 protein: CASGDRVENEKLFF
V gene: TRBV29-1; D gene: .; J gene: TRBJ2-7; clone size: .; CDR3 DNA: TGCAGCGTTGAAGATGGCCAAGCCTACGAGCAGTACTTC; CDR3 protein: CSVEDGQAYEQYF
V gene: TRBV5-3; D gene: TRBD1; J gene: TRBJ1-2; clone size: .; CDR3 DNA: TGTGCCAGAAGCTCCGGGACAGGTCCTTATGGCTACACCTTC; CDR3 protein: CARSSGTGPYGYTF
V gene: TRBV19; D gene: .; J gene: TRBJ1-1; clone size: .; CDR3 DNA: TGTGCCAGTAGTATAGGTTTGGCGAACACTGAAGCTTTCTTT; CDR3 protein: CASSIGLANTEAFF
V gene: TRBV19; D gene: .; J gene: TRBJ1-1; clone size: .; CDR3 DNA: TGTGCCAGTCGGCGGGGAGGGATTTTAGGGGTTGGGCGAAACACTGAAGCTTTCTTT; CDR3 protein: CASRRGGILGVGRNTEAFF
V gene: TRBV9; D gene: TRBD2; J gene: TRBJ2-1; clone size: .; CDR3 DNA: TGTGCCAGCAGCGGAGCTGGGACTAGCGGCAATGAGCAGTTCTTC; CDR3 protein: CASSGAGTSGNEQFF
V gene: TRBV7-9; D gene: .; J gene: TRBJ1-1; clone size: few; CDR3 DNA: TGTGCCAGCAGCCGACTAGGGCGGGGTATAAACACTGAAGCTTTCTTT; CDR3 protein: CASSRLGRGINTEAFF
V gene: TRBV6-1; D gene: .; J gene: TRBJ2-3; clone size: .; CDR3 DNA: TGTGCCAGCAGTGAAGGCGTACGGGATACGCAGTATTTT; CDR3 protein: CASSEGVRDTQYF
V gene: TRBV11-3; D gene: .; J gene: TRBJ1-1; clone size: .; CDR3 DNA: TGTGCCAGCAGCGACCGTGGAGGGTATGGCACTGAAGCTTTCTTT; CDR3 protein: CASSDRGGYGTEAFF
V gene: TRBV7-9; D gene: .; J gene: TRBJ2-3; clone size: .; CDR3 DNA: TGTGCCAGCAGCTTAGACGGAACGGGTACGCAGTATTTT; CDR3 protein: CASSLDGTGTQYF
V gene: TRBV6-5; D gene: .; J gene: TRBJ2-5; clone size: once; CDR3 DNA: TGTGCCAGCACCAGCCCGAGGTCGGAGACCCAGTACTTC; CDR3 protein: CASTSPRSETQYF
V gene: TRBV5-4; D gene: .; J gene: TRBJ1-1; clone size: .; CDR3 DNA: TGTGCCAGCAGGGGGCCGGGTGAAGCTTTCTTT; CDR3 protein: CASRGPGEAFF
V gene: TRBV29-1; D gene: TRBD1; J gene: TRBJ1-3; clone size: .; CDR3 DNA: TGCAGCGCCGGGACAGGGGGTGGAAACACCATATATTTT; CDR3 protein: CSAGTGGGNTIYF
V gene: TRBV5-1; D gene: TRBD1; J gene: TRBJ1-1; clone size: .; CDR3 DNA: TGCGCCAGCAGCTTGGGGGGATTAGGGACAGGGCACGCTGAAGCTTTCTTT; CDR3 protein: CASSLGGLGTGHAEAFF
V gene: TRBV9; D gene: .; J gene: TRBJ2-4; clone size: .; CDR3 DNA: TGTGCCAGCAGTTCCCCCGCGAACGACATTCAGTACTTC; CDR3 protein: CASSSPANDIQYF
V gene: TRBV28; D gene: .; J gene: TRBJ2-7; clone size: .; CDR3 DNA: TGTGCCAGCAGTTTATTGCGGCGGTCCTACGAGCAGTACTTC; CDR3 protein: CASSLLRRSYEQYF
V gene: TRBV5-1; D gene: TRBD1; J gene: TRBJ2-7; clone size: .; CDR3 DNA: TGCGCCAGCAGCCTCCGGGACAGGGTTGGAGAGCAGTACTTC; CDR3 protein: CASSLRDRVGEQYF
V gene: TRBV10-3; D gene: TRBD2; J gene: TRBJ2-7; clone size: .; CDR3 DNA: TGTGCCATCAGTCGAATAGGTGGGGGGGAGGGCGAGCAGTACTTC; CDR3 protein: CAISRIGGGEGEQYF
V gene: TRBV6-5; D gene: .; J gene: TRBJ1-1; clone size: once; CDR3 DNA: TGTGCCAGCCAATTGCGGGGAAACACTGAAGCTTTTTTT; CDR3 protein: CASQLRGNTEAFF
V gene: TRBV9; D gene: TRBD2; J gene: TRBJ2-1; clone size: .; CDR3 DNA: TGTGCCAGCAGAACCGGTGCTAGCGGGGACAATGAGCAGTTCTTC; CDR3 protein: CASRTGASGDNEQFF
V gene: TRBV19; D gene: TRBD2; J gene: TRBJ2-7; clone size: .; CDR3 DNA: TGTGCCAGTAGTGCCCCGGTTTGGGGGGGGACCTACGAGCAGTACTTC; CDR3 protein: CASSAPVWGGTYEQYF
V gene: TRBV11-3; D gene: TRBD2; J gene: TRBJ2-3; clone size: once; CDR3 DNA: TGTGCCAGCAGCTTAGGGGGGTATTTACTAGCGGGAGGAGGAGATACGCAGTATTTT; CDR3 protein: CASSLGGYLLAGGGDTQYF
V gene: TRBV29-1; D gene: .; J gene: TRBJ2-7; clone size: .; CDR3 DNA: TGCAGCGTTGTGGGGGGGATGACAGGCATACGGTCGGGGCAGTACTTC; CDR3 protein: CSVVGGMTGIRSGQYF
V gene: TRBV6-1; D gene: .; J gene: TRBJ1-2; clone size: .; CDR3 DNA: TGTGCCAGCAGTGAATTTAGGGGGGGGCGCGGAGCTAACTATGGCTACACCTTC; CDR3 protein: CASSEFRGGRGANYGYTF
V gene: TRBV28; D gene: .; J gene: TRBJ2-3; clone size: .; CDR3 DNA: TGTGCCAGCAGTCTCAGAAGCACAGATACGCAGTATTTT; CDR3 protein: CASSLRSTDTQYF
V gene: TRBV4-1; D gene: .; J gene: TRBJ1-2; clone size: few; CDR3 DNA: TGCGCCAGCAGCCAGGCCGGGACAAGCGTCGGTGGCTACACCTTC; CDR3 protein: CASSQAGTSVGGYTF
V gene: TRBV5-6; D gene: TRBD2; J gene: TRBJ2-3; clone size: .; CDR3 DNA: TGTGCCAGCAGCCGGGGGGGTTCTAGCGGGAGTGATACGCAGTATTTT; CDR3 protein: CASSRGGSSGSDTQYF
V gene: TRBV13; D gene: .; J gene: TRBJ2-7; clone size: .; CDR3 DNA: TGTGCCAGCAGCCCCCCCTCAGTTTACGAGCAGTACTTC; CDR3 protein: CASSPPSVYEQYF
V gene: TRBV4-2; D gene: .; J gene: TRBJ1-3; clone size: .; CDR3 DNA: TGTGCCAGCAGCCAACCTATCGACAGAATCTCTGGAAACACCATATATTTT; CDR3 protein: CASSQPIDRISGNTIYF
V gene: TRBV19; D gene: TRBD2; J gene: TRBJ2-7; clone size: .; CDR3 DNA: TGTGCCAGTAGTATCCGGGAGGGGAGCTACGAGCAGTACTTC; CDR3 protein: CASSIREGSYEQYF
V gene: TRBV7-9; D gene: TRBD1; J gene: TRBJ2-5; clone size: .; CDR3 DNA: TGTGCCAGCAGCCCAGGACAGGGGCAAGAGACCCAGTACTTC; CDR3 protein: CASSPGQGQETQYF
V gene: TRBV7-2; D gene: .; J gene: TRBJ1-1; clone size: .; CDR3 DNA: TGTGCCAGCAGCTTAGAATCCAGGGGAACTGAAGCTTTCTTT; CDR3 protein: CASSLESRGTEAFF
V gene: TRBV7-8; D gene: TRBD1; J gene: TRBJ2-5; clone size: .; CDR3 DNA: TGTGCCAGCAGCTTAGAACAGGGGGCGTATGGGGAGACCCAGTACTTC; CDR3 protein: CASSLEQGAYGETQYF
V gene: TRBV7-8; D gene: .; J gene: TRBJ1-2; clone size: .; CDR3 DNA: TGTGCCAGCAGTCGGACAAGCTATGGCTACACCTTC; CDR3 protein: CASSRTSYGYTF
V gene: TRBV7-9; D gene: .; J gene: TRBJ1-2; clone size: .; CDR3 DNA: TGTGCCAGCAGCGGTAGTGAGTTTGGTGGCTACACCTTC; CDR3 protein: CASSGSEFGGYTF
V gene: TRBV6-5; D gene: .; J gene: TRBJ2-1; clone size: .; CDR3 DNA: TGTGCCAGCAGTCAGGAACGAGACAATGAGCAGTTCTTC; CDR3 protein: CASSQERDNEQFF
V gene: TRBV27; D gene: .; J gene: TRBJ1-2; clone size: .; CDR3 DNA: TGTGCCAGCAGCTGGGCCCGAGTCGGCTATGGCTACACCTTC; CDR3 protein: CASSWARVGYGYTF
V gene: TRBV11-3; D gene: TRBD2; J gene: TRBJ2-7; clone size: .; CDR3 DNA: TGTGCCAGCAGCCCGTTTGGGACTAGCGGCTACGAGCAGTACTTC; CDR3 protein: CASSPFGTSGYEQYF
V gene: TRBV7-2; D gene: .; J gene: TRBJ2-1; clone size: few; CDR3 DNA: TGTGCCAGCAGCCAAAACAATGAGCAGTTCTTC; CDR3 protein: CASSQNNEQFF
V gene: TRBV10-1; D gene: .; J gene: TRBJ1-1; clone size: .; CDR3 DNA: TGCGCCAGCAGTGAGTTTGGGGAGATGCTCTACGGGAACACTGAAGCTTTCTTT; CDR3 protein: CASSEFGEMLYGNTEAFF
V gene: TRBV27; D gene: TRBD1; J gene: TRBJ2-5; clone size: .; CDR3 DNA: TGTGCCAGCAGTTTAGACCGGGACAGGGCGCTTTGGGAGACCCAGTACTTC; CDR3 protein: CASSLDRDRALWETQYF
V gene: TRBV5-6; D gene: .; J gene: TRBJ2-7; clone size: .; CDR3 DNA: TGTGCCAGCAGCTTGTTTCCAGGGAATAAGGTGGGGGAGCAGTACTTC; CDR3 protein: CASSLFPGNKVGEQYF
V gene: TRBV11-3; D gene: .; J gene: TRBJ2-7; clone size: .; CDR3 DNA: TGTGCCAGCAGCTTAGGGGCCTACGAGCAGTACTTC; CDR3 protein: CASSLGAYEQYF
V gene: TRBV27; D gene: TRBD1; J gene: TRBJ2-7; clone size: .; CDR3 DNA: TGTGCCACCCCAAGGGACAGGGGGCCCCATCTACCCGGAGTCATCCACGAGCAGTACTTC; CDR3 protein: CATPRDRGPHLPGVIHEQYF
V gene: TRBV5-4; D gene: .; J gene: TRBJ2-7; clone size: .; CDR3 DNA: TGTGCCAGCAGCTTGCTAAGGGGGGGCGCGGGTGAGCAGTACTTC; CDR3 protein: CASSLLRGGAGEQYF
V gene: TRBV4-2; D gene: .; J gene: TRBJ1-4; clone size: .; CDR3 DNA: TGTGCCAGCAGCCAAGTGGGGGCGTATGAAAAACTGTTTTTT; CDR3 protein: CASSQVGAYEKLFF